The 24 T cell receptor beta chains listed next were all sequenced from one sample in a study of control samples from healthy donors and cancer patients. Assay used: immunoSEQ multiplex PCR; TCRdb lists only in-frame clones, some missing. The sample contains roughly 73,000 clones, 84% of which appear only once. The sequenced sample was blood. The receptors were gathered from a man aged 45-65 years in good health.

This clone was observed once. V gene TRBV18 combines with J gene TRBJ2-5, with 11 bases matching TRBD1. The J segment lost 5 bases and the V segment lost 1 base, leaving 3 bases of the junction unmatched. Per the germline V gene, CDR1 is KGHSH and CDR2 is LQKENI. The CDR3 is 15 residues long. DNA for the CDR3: TGTGCCAGCTCACCACGGGGACAGGGGGGCGAGACCCAGTACTTC. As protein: CASSPRGQGGETQYF.

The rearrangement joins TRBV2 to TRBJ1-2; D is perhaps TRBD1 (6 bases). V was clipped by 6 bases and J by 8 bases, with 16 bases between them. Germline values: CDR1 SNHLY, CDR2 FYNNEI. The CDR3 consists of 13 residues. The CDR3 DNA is TGTGCCAGCAGGGCGACAGGTCCCGTAGGCTACACCTTC. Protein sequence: CASRATGPVGYTF.

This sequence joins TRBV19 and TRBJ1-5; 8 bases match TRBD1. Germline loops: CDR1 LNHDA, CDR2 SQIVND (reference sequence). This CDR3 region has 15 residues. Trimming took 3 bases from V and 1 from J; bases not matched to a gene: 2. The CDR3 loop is CASSIRGPSNQPQHF. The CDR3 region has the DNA TGTGCCAGTAGTATCAGGGGGCCGAGCAATCAGCCCCAGCATTTT.

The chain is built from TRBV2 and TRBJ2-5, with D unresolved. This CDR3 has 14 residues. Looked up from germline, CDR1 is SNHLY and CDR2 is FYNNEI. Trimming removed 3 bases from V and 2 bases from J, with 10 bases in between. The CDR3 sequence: CASSEADLQETQYF. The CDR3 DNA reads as TGTGCCAGCAGTGAGGCGGACCTACAAGAGACCCAGTACTTC.

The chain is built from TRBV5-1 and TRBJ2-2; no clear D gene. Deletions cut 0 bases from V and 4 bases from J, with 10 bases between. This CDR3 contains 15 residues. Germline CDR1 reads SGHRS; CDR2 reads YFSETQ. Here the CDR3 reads CASSLVGSSTGELFF. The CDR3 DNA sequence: TGCGCCAGCAGCTTGGTAGGGTCTTCCACCGGGGAGCTGTTTTTT.

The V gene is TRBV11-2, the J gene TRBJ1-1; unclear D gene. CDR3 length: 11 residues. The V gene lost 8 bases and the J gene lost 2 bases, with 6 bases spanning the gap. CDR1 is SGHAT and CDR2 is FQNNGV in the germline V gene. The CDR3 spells CASGGNTEAFF. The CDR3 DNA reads TGTGCCAGCGGCGGCAACACTGAAGCTTTCTTT.

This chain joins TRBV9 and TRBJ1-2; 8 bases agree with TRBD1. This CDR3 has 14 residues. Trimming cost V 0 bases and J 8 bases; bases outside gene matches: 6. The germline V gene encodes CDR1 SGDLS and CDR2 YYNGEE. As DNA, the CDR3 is TGTGCCAGCAGCGTAGGCCCAGGGGGCGAGGGCTACACCTTC. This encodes CASSVGPGGEGYTF. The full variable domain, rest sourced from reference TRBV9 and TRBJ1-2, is DSGVTQTPKHLITATGQRVTLRCSPRSGDLSVYWYQQSLDQGLQFLIQYYNGEERAKGNILERFSAQQFPDLHSELNLSSLELGDSALYFCASSVGPGGEGYTFGSGTRLTVV.

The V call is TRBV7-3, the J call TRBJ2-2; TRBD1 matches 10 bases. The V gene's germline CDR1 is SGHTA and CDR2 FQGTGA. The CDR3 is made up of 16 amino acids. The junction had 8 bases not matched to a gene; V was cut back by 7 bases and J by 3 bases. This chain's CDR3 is CASKRGQGKDTGELFF. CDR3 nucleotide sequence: TGTGCCAGCAAAAGGGGACAGGGGAAGGACACCGGGGAGCTGTTTTTT.

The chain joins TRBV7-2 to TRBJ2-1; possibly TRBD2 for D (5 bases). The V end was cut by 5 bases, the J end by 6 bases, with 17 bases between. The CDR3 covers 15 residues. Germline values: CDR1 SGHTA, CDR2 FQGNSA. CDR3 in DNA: TGTGCCAGCAGCCCCGGTTCATTACTAGTCAATGAGCAGTTCTTC. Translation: CASSPGSLLVNEQFF.

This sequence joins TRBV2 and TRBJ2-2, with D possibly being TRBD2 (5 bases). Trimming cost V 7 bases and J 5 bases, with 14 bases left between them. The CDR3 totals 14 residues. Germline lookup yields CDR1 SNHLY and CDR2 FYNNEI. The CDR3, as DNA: TGTGCCAGCACCTCTTCGCGGGTGACCGGGGAGCTGTTTTTT. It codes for CASTSSRVTGELFF. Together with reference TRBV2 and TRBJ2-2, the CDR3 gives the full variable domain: EPEVTQTPSHQVTQMGQEVILRCVPISNHLYFYWYRQILGQKVEFLVSFYNNEISEKSEIFDDQFSVERPDGSNFTLKIRSTKLEDSAMYFCASTSSRVTGELFFGEGSRLTVL.

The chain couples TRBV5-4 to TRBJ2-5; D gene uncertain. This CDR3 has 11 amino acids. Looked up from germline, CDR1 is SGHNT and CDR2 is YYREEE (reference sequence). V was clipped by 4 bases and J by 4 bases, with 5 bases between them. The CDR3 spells CASSTSETQYF. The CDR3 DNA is TGTGCCAGCAGCACTTCAGAGACCCAGTACTTC. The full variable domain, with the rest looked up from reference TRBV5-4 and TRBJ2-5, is ETGVTQSPTHLIKTRGQQVTLRCSSQSGHNTVSWYQQALGQGPQFIFQYYREEENGRGNFPPRFSGLQFPNYSSELNVNALELDDSALYLCASSTSETQYFGPGTRLLVL.

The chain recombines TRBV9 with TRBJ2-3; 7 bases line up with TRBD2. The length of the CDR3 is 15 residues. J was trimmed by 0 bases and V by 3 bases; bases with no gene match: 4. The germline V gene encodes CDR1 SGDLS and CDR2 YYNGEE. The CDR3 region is CASSAGLDSTDTQYF. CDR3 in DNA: TGTGCCAGCAGCGCCGGACTAGATAGCACAGATACGCAGTATTTT. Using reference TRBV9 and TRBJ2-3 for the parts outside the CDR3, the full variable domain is DSGVTQTPKHLITATGQRVTLRCSPRSGDLSVYWYQQSLDQGLQFLIQYYNGEERAKGNILERFSAQQFPDLHSELNLSSLELGDSALYFCASSAGLDSTDTQYFGPGTRLTVL.

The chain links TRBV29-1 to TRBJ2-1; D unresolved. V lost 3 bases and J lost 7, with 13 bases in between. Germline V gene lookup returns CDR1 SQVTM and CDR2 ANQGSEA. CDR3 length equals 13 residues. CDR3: CSVERQPRNEQFF. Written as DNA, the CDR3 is TGCAGCGTTGAGCGCCAGCCCCGTAATGAGCAGTTCTTC.

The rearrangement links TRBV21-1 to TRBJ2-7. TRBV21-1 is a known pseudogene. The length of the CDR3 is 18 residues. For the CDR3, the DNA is TGTGCCAGCAGCGCCCGTTCTGGGTGGCTCCTCGTCGTAGGCGAGCAGTACTTC. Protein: CASSARSGWLLVVGEQYF.

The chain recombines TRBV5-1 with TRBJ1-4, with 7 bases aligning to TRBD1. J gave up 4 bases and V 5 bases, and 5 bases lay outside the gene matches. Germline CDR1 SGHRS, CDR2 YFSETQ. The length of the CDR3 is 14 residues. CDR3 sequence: CASSPDRINEKLFF. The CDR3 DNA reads TGCGCCAGCAGTCCGGACAGGATTAATGAAAAACTGTTTTTT.

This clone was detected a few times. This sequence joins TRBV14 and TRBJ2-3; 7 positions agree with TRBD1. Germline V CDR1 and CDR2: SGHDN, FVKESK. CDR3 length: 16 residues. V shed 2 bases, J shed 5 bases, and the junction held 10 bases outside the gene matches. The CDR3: CASSQRDSLLGDTQYF. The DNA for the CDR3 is TGTGCCAGCAGCCAACGGGACAGCCTACTAGGAGATACGCAGTATTTT.

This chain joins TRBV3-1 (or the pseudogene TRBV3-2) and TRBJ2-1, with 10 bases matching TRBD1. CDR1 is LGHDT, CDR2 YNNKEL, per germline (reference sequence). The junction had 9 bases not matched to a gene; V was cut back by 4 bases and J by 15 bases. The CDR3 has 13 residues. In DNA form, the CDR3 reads TGTGCCAGCAGCCCGGGACAGGGGAGAAATCGGTTCTTC. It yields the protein CASSPGQGRNRFF.

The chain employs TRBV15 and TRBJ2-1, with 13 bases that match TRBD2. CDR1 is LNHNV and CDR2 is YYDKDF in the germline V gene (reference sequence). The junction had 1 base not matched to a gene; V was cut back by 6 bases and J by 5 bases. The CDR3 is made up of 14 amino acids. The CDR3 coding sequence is TGTGCCACCAGAGGGACTAGCGGGAACAATGAGCAGTTCTTC. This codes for CATRGTSGNNEQFF. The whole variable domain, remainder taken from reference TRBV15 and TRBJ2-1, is DAMVIQNPRYQVTQFGKPVTLSCSQTLNHNVMYWYQQKSSQAPKLLFHYYDKDFNNEADTPDNFQSRRPNTSFCFLDIRSPGLGDTAMYLCATRGTSGNNEQFFGPGTRLTVL.

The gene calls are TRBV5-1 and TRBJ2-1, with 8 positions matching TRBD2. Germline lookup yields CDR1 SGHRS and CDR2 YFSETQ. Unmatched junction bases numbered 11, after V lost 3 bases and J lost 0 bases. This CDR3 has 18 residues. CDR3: CASSSSPSGLRSYNEQFF. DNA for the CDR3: TGCGCCAGCAGCTCTTCTCCTAGCGGGCTACGCTCCTACAATGAGCAGTTCTTC.

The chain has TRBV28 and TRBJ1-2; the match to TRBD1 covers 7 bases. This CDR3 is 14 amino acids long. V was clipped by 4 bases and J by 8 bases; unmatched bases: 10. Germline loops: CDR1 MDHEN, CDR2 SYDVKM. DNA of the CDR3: TGTGCCAGCAGTTCGATCGACAGGGTTAAAGGCTACACCTTC. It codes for CASSSIDRVKGYTF.

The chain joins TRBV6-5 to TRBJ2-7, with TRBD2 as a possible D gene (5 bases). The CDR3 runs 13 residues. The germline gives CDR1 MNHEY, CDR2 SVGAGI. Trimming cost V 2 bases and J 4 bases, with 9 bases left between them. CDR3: CASSYGESYEQYF. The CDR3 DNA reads TGTGCCAGCAGTTACGGGGAGTCTTACGAGCAGTACTTC.

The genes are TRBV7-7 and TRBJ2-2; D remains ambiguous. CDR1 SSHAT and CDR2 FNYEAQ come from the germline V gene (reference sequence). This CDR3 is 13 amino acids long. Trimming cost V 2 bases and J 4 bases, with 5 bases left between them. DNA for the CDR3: TGTGCCAGCAGCTTAAAGGTCACCGGGGAGCTGTTTTTT. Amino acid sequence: CASSLKVTGELFF.

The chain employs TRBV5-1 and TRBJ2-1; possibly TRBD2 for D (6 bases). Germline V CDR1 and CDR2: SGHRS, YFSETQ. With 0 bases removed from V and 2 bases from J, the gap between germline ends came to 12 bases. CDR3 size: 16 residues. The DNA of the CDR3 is TGCGCCAGCAGCTTGGATTACGGGGGTACCTACAATGAGCAGTTCTTC. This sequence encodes CASSLDYGGTYNEQFF.

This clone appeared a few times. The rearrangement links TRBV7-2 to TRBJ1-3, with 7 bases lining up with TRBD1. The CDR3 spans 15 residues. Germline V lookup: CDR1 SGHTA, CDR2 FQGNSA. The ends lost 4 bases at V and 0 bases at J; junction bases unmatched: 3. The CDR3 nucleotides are TGTGCCAGCAGCTCGGGACAGTACTCTGGAAACACCATATATTTT. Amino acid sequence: CASSSGQYSGNTIYF.